This entry lists 4 T cell receptor beta chains sequenced from one sample in a study of cytomegalovirus exposure and HLA in healthy donors. The primer mix had 60 Vbeta and 13 Jbeta primers. Sequenced by immunoSEQ multiplex PCR; TCRdb stores in-frame clones only, minus some. The sample has 110,000 or so clones; around 81% are singletons. Sequenced input: PBMCs. These receptors all stem from a woman between 25 and 40 years old in good health and CMV-seronegative.

This chain links TRBV5-1 with TRBJ2-1, with 8 bases matching TRBD1. Germline V gives CDR1 SGHRS, CDR2 YFSETQ. This CDR3 has 16 amino acids. V was clipped by 0 bases and J by 4 bases; unmatched bases: 6. The CDR3 DNA reads TGCGCCAGCAGCTTGGAGGGCAGGGGGCTTTACAATGAGCAGTTCTTC. Amino acid sequence: CASSLEGRGLYNEQFF.

The sample holds a few counts of this clone. This chain connects TRBV10-3 to TRBJ2-7; 9 bases map to TRBD2. The V gene end was trimmed by 11 bases and the J gene end by 1 base; junction bases not matched to a gene: 6. CDR3 size: 13 residues. Germline lookup yields CDR1 ENHRY and CDR2 SYGVKD. The CDR3 protein is CAAGGTASYEQYF. In DNA form, the CDR3 reads TGTGCCGCGGGAGGGACTGCTTCCTACGAGCAGTACTTC.

The chain employs TRBV27 and TRBJ2-1; 12 nucleotides line up with TRBD2. The CDR3 has 19 amino acids. Losses at the gene ends were 0 bases for V and 1 base for J; bases not matched to a gene: 7. Germline CDR1 reads MNHEY; CDR2 reads SMNVEV (reference sequence). This chain's CDR3 is CASSLSASGRGFSYNEQFF. Written as DNA, the CDR3 is TGTGCCAGCAGTTTATCGGCTAGCGGGAGGGGATTTTCCTACAATGAGCAGTTCTTC.

The chain joins TRBV5-4 to TRBJ2-5; TRBD2 matches at 12 bases. This CDR3 region has 17 residues. Trimming removed 4 bases from V and 5 bases from J; junction bases left unmatched: 12. Germline loops: CDR1 SGHNT, CDR2 YYREEE (reference sequence). The CDR3 region has the DNA TGTGCCAGCAGCCCCGGCCTAGCGGGAGGGCAGGGGGAGACCCAGTACTTC. Its translation is CASSPGLAGGQGETQYF.